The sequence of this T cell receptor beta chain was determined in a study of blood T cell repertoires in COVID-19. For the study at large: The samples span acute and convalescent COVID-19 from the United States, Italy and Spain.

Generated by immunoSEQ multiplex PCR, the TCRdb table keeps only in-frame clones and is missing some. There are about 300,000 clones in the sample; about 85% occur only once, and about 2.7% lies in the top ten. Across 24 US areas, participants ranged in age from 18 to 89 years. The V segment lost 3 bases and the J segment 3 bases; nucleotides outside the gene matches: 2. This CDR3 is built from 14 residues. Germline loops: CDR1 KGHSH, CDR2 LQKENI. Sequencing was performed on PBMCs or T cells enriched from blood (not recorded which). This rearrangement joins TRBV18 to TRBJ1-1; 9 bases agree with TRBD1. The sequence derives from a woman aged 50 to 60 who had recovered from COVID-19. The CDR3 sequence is CASSPWTGDTEAFF. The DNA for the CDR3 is TGTGCCAGCTCACCCTGGACAGGGGACACTGAAGCTTTCTTT.